The 28 T cell receptor beta chains below were found in one sample sequenced in a study of T cell responses to AZD1222 COVID-19 vaccine listed by TCRdb under 2021. Library construction relied on the immunoSEQ multiplex PCR assay. The clones in this table, taken by TCRdb from immuneACCESS, are in-frame only. Not every clone is retained; where verified, under half of the shortfall comes from an unresolved V gene, and the cause of the rest is unknown. This sample has some 150,000 clones in its table, and about 88% of those were observed once. The top ten constitute 1.5% to 2% of the sample. Interpreted using the paper, the time point label stands for: baseline before first vaccination. Sequencing was performed on peripheral blood, taken on day 0 of AZD1222 vaccination. The receptors shown here come from an adult in good health.

This chain uses TRBV6-1 with TRBJ2-7, with D perhaps TRBD1 (6 bases). This CDR3 region has 15 residues. V lost 2 bases and J lost 2, with 13 bases in between. Per the germline V gene, CDR1 is MNHNS and CDR2 is SASEGT. The CDR3, as DNA: TGTGCCAGCAGTGAACCGTGGCAGGGGCCCTACGAGCAGTACTTC. Its translation: CASSEPWQGPYEQYF.

The chain employs TRBV29-1 and TRBJ2-3; 7 positions match TRBD2. The germline V gene has CDR1 SQVTM and CDR2 ANQGSEA. The CDR3 covers 13 residues. The V and J ends lost 8 bases and 1 base, in that order; junction bases with no gene match: 6. CDR3 loop: CSYSGWGTDTQYF. CDR3 DNA: TGCAGCTATAGCGGGTGGGGCACAGATACGCAGTATTTT.

This rearrangement joins TRBV4-3 to TRBJ2-1; 9 bases are a match to TRBD1. The CDR3 is made up of 14 amino acids. The J segment lost 8 bases and the V segment lost 4 bases, leaving 6 bases of the junction unmatched. Germline CDR1 is LGHNA and CDR2 is YSLEER. As DNA, the CDR3 is TGCGCCAGCAGCCCAAATACAGGGGGCTATGAGCAGTTCTTC. Encoded protein: CASSPNTGGYEQFF.

This rearrangement joins TRBV19 to TRBJ1-2, with no clear D. The CDR3 sequence is 15 residues long. In germline, CDR1 is LNHDA, CDR2 SQIVND (reference sequence). The V gene lost 2 bases and the J gene lost 2 bases, with 12 bases spanning the gap. The CDR3 spells CASSILLAGNYGYTF. The DNA of the CDR3 is TGTGCCAGTAGTATATTGCTGGCGGGGAACTATGGCTACACCTTC.

The V and J genes are TRBV13 and TRBJ2-2, with D possibly matching TRBD1 (5 bases). The CDR3 sequence is 19 residues long. Looked up from germline, CDR1 is PRHDT and CDR2 is FYEKMQ (reference sequence). Trimming removed 1 base from V and 0 bases from J, with 18 bases in between. CDR3 DNA sequence: TGTGCCAGCAGCTTAGCATCTCGGTGGCAGGGCGCGAACACCGGGGAGCTGTTTTTT. Its protein product is CASSLASRWQGANTGELFF.

This clone appeared a single time. The chain has TRBV7-2 and TRBJ1-5; D ambiguous. Trimming stripped 5 bases from V and 5 bases from J, with 10 bases between. The germline V gene encodes CDR1 SGHTA and CDR2 FQGNSA. This CDR3 spans 13 amino acids. CDR3 DNA sequence: TGTGCCAGCAGCCCAACCAACGATCAGCCCCAGCATTTT. Protein: CASSPTNDQPQHF. The full variable domain, in which reference TRBV7-2 and TRBJ1-5 provide the parts outside the CDR3, is GAGVSQSPSNKVTEKGKDVELRCDPISGHTALYWYRQSLGQGLEFLIYFQGNSAPDKSGLPSDRFSAERTGGSVSTLTIQRTQQEDSAVYLCASSPTNDQPQHFGDGTRLSIL.

The J gene is TRBJ2-1, the V gene TRBV19, with D possibly TRBD2 on 6 matching bases. The V end lost 2 bases, the J end lost 5 bases, and 10 bases lay between the germline ends. The CDR3 spans 14 residues. Germline lookup yields CDR1 LNHDA and CDR2 SQIVND (reference sequence). CDR3 coding DNA: TGTGCCAGTAGTATACTAGCGTCCGACAATGAGCAGTTCTTC. It specifies CASSILASDNEQFF.

The rearrangement links TRBV5-1 to TRBJ1-1; tentative D call: TRBD1 (5 bases). CDR1 SGHRS and CDR2 YFSETQ come from the germline V gene. This CDR3 has 14 amino acids. V was cut by 5 bases and J by 7 bases, with 18 bases left in between. In DNA form, the CDR3 reads TGCGCCAGCAGTAGAGACAGCTATATTGTTGAAGCTTTCTTT. It specifies CASSRDSYIVEAFF.

This chain links TRBV28 with TRBJ1-1; TRBD1 agrees at 8 bases. This CDR3 is 14 amino acids long. V lost 10 bases and J lost 4; bases outside the gene matches: 11. Germline values: CDR1 MDHEN, CDR2 SYDVKM. DNA of the CDR3: TGTGCCAACAAGGGCTCAGGGGGCAGCACTGAAGCTTTCTTT. Translated, it gives CANKGSGGSTEAFF.

The chain carries TRBV3-1 (or the pseudogene TRBV3-2) and TRBJ2-2, with a weak D call TRBD2 (5 bases). The ends were cut back, 0 bases at V and 6 bases at J, with 14 bases in the middle. Germline values: CDR1 LGHDT, CDR2 YNNKEL (reference sequence). This CDR3 comprises 16 residues. The CDR3 sequence is CASSQDLASRAGELFF. As DNA, the CDR3 is TGTGCCAGCAGCCAAGATTTGGCTAGCCGGGCCGGGGAGCTGTTTTTT.

This clone was detected only once. The chain joins TRBV30 to TRBJ1-1; 11 bases agree with TRBD1. Losses at the gene ends were 0 bases for V and 5 bases for J; bases not matched to a gene: 5. CDR1 is GTSNPN and CDR2 is SVGIG in the germline V gene (reference sequence). The CDR3 runs 15 residues. The CDR3, as DNA: TGTGCCTGGAGTGTCCTGGACAGGGGGCGGACTGAAGCTTTCTTT. Translation gives CAWSVLDRGRTEAFF.

The chain uses TRBV24-1 and TRBJ2-2; TRBD2 might be the D (6 bases). This CDR3 contains 16 residues. Germline lookup yields CDR1 KGHDR and CDR2 SFDVKD. Trimming took 5 bases from V and 2 from J, leaving 14 bases between them. This chain's CDR3 is CATSGGGVINTGELFF. The DNA for the CDR3 is TGTGCCACCAGTGGGGGAGGAGTCATAAACACCGGGGAGCTGTTTTTT.

The V call is TRBV12-3 or TRBV12-4, the J call TRBJ1-2, with D unresolved. The V end lost 6 bases, the J end lost 6 bases, and 14 bases lay between the germline ends. The CDR3 consists of 13 residues. CDR3 loop: CASSPSLMDGYTF. CDR3 nucleotide sequence: TGTGCCAGCAGCCCGTCTCTGATGGATGGCTACACCTTC.

This clone appeared many times. The genes are TRBV7-2 and TRBJ1-5; tentatively, D is TRBD1 (6 bases). The CDR3 runs 16 residues. With 5 bases removed from V and 4 bases from J, the gap between germline ends came to 18 bases. Germline CDR1 SGHTA, CDR2 FQGNSA. The CDR3 region is CASSPVTGLGNQPQHF. In DNA, the CDR3 is TGTGCCAGCAGCCCGGTGACAGGATTAGGGAATCAGCCCCAGCATTTT.

This chain joins TRBV11-3 and TRBJ1-6; D uncertain. The CDR3 has 13 residues. Trimming left V 1 base short and J 10 bases short, with 8 bases between. CDR1 is SGHNT and CDR2 is YENEEA in the germline V gene. The CDR3 nucleotides read TGTGCCAGCAGCTTAGGCCCCCTATCACCCCTCCACTTT. As protein: CASSLGPLSPLHF.

This rearrangement joins TRBV5-4 to TRBJ2-7, with 11 bases aligning to TRBD1. J gave up 5 bases and V 3 bases, and 7 bases lay outside the gene matches. The CDR3 consists of 15 residues. CDR1 and CDR2 from the germline V gene are SGHNT and YYREEE (reference sequence). CDR3 amino acids: CASSWRDRGINEQYF. Here the CDR3 DNA reads TGTGCCAGCAGCTGGCGGGACAGGGGGATAAACGAGCAGTACTTC.

The rearrangement links TRBV28 to TRBJ1-6, with TRBD1 as a possible D gene (6 bases). In germline, CDR1 is MDHEN, CDR2 SYDVKM. V lost 7 bases, J lost 9 bases, and 19 bases lay in between. The CDR3 runs 15 residues. The CDR3 bases are TGTGCCAGCATTCCCTCCGTGCAGGGGTCTTCACCCCTCCACTTT. The encoded protein is CASIPSVQGSSPLHF.

This chain uses TRBV11-2 with TRBJ2-5, with 7 bases matching TRBD1. The junction had 3 bases not matched to a gene; V was cut back by 6 bases and J by 2 bases. From germline, CDR1 is SGHAT and CDR2 FQNNGV. This CDR3 comprises 13 residues. The CDR3 DNA follows: TGTGCCAGCAGTTTGGGACAGCAAGAGACCCAGTACTTC. This sequence encodes CASSLGQQETQYF.

This chain joins TRBV6-5 and TRBJ1-6, with D uncertain. V lost 4 bases, J lost 11 bases, and 12 bases lay in between. This CDR3 comprises 13 residues. CDR1 is MNHEY and CDR2 is SVGAGI in the germline V gene. CDR3 sequence reads: CASSSRFTTPLHF. As DNA, the CDR3 is TGTGCCAGCAGTTCTCGTTTCACGACACCCCTCCACTTT.

Worth noting for this clone: At one of its ends the junction is not consistent with the germline gene, which may arise from a read error. This rearrangement joins TRBV11-2 to TRBJ2-7, with D possibly TRBD2 on 5 matching bases. Germline CDR1 reads SGHAT; CDR2 reads FQNNGV. The length of the CDR3 is 12 residues. The CDR3 protein is CASSLEGEQSNF. As DNA, the CDR3 is TGTGCCAGCAGCTTAGAGGGAGAACAGTCCAACTTC.

The genes are TRBV6-4 and TRBJ1-1; D not certain. This CDR3 is 14 amino acids long. V was cut by 6 bases and J by 1 base, with 12 bases left in between. Germline V gives CDR1 MRHNA, CDR2 SNTAGT. Here the CDR3 reads CASSSAAGNTEAFF. In DNA form, the CDR3 reads TGTGCCAGCAGCTCCGCGGCGGGGAACACTGAAGCTTTCTTT.

In this sample, this clone turned up once. The DNA of the CDR3 is TGTGCCAGCAGCTTAAATGACAGGGGAACTAATGAAAAACTGTTTTTT. Its translation: CASSLNDRGTNEKLFF. The genes are TRBV7-9 and TRBJ1-4, with 8 bases matching TRBD1. CDR3 size: 16 residues. J gave up 1 base and V 2 bases, and 3 bases lay outside the gene matches. The germline gives CDR1 SEHNR, CDR2 FQNEAQ (reference sequence).

The V gene is TRBV9, the J gene TRBJ2-5, with 16 nucleotides matching TRBD2. V shed 3 bases and J 3 bases; nucleotides not matched to a gene: 5. The germline CDR1 and CDR2 sequences are SGDLS and YYNGEE. The length of the CDR3 is 17 residues. This CDR3 reads CASSAGLAGGPKETQYF. The CDR3, as DNA: TGTGCCAGCAGCGCGGGACTAGCGGGAGGGCCTAAAGAGACCCAGTACTTC. The full variable domain, rest sourced from reference TRBV9 and TRBJ2-5, is DSGVTQTPKHLITATGQRVTLRCSPRSGDLSVYWYQQSLDQGLQFLIQYYNGEERAKGNILERFSAQQFPDLHSELNLSSLELGDSALYFCASSAGLAGGPKETQYFGPGTRLLVL.

The chain links TRBV6-5 to TRBJ2-7, with a tentative D call TRBD1 (6 bases). V gave up 8 bases and J gave up 4 bases, with 9 bases separating them. CDR1 and CDR2 (germline): MNHEY, SVGAGI. This CDR3 spans 11 amino acids. The CDR3 sequence is CASGQFYEQYV. The CDR3 DNA follows: TGTGCCAGCGGACAGTTTTACGAGCAGTACGTC.

This rearrangement joins TRBV19 to TRBJ1-3, with a possible D match to TRBD1 (5 bases). CDR1 is LNHDA, CDR2 SQIVND, per germline (reference sequence). The V gene lost 5 bases and the J gene lost 7 bases, with 15 bases spanning the gap. This CDR3 is 14 amino acids long. CDR3 bases: TGTGCCAGTAGTCCGGGACGTCTTCGGAACACCATATATTTT. Translation: CASSPGRLRNTIYF.

The chain couples TRBV6-1 to TRBJ1-2; D may be TRBD1 (5 bases). Germline loops: CDR1 MNHNS, CDR2 SASEGT. V dropped 0 bases and J dropped 2 bases, with 16 bases sitting between them. The CDR3 spans 17 residues. In DNA form, the CDR3 reads TGTGCCAGCAGTGAAGCGCTTCAGGGTACCTCCAACTATGGCTACACCTTC. Its translation is CASSEALQGTSNYGYTF.

The chain has TRBV9 and TRBJ1-6, with D perhaps matching TRBD1 (6 bases). Germline CDR1 SGDLS, CDR2 YYNGEE. Deletions cut 4 bases from V and 10 bases from J, with 12 bases between. CDR3 length: 13 amino acids. Written as DNA, the CDR3 is TGTGCCAGCAGCCCTCGACAGGAATCACCCCTCCACTTT. It is translated as CASSPRQESPLHF.

The chain employs TRBV4-1 and TRBJ1-2; 7 bases fit TRBD1. This CDR3 is 16 amino acids long. The trim removed 5 bases at V and 0 bases at J, leaving 9 bases unmatched. Germline V lookup: CDR1 MGHRA, CDR2 YSYEKL. The CDR3 DNA is TGCGCCAGCAGCGACTCCGGGACAGCTTCTAACTATGGCTACACCTTC. It yields the protein CASSDSGTASNYGYTF.